This record concerns one T cell receptor (beta chain) sequence. Its antigen remains undetermined. This sample was taken from a study of cytomegalovirus exposure and HLA in healthy donors (dated 2017 in TCRdb). With respect to the entire study: An earlier analysis of approximately 590 of the donors reported approximately 290 Gb of sequence data and 117 million unique TCR beta sequences from 150 million to 200 million T cells. An early release covering about 600 HLA-typed donors comprised about 300 gigabases of sequencing data and 65 million to 100 million unique TCR sequences. Of the roughly 420 genotyped donors, roughly 76% were placed in the genetic ancestry cluster associated with self-reported Caucasian donors. The study aimed to test whether cataloging public T cell receptors could reveal signatures of past pathogen exposure. The T cell repertoires of under 700 subjects were profiled by immunosequencing and related to cytomegalovirus serostatus. Along with the roughly 710-subject first cohort, a separate validation cohort of over a hundred different subjects was used. The study combined high-throughput TCR immunosequencing, statistical association of individual TCRs with disease status, and machine learning to predict cytomegalovirus infection status. A later analysis re-examined previously published TCR beta repertoires from 500 to 700 donors and added high-resolution HLA genotyping to investigate patterns of TCR occurrence. Rather than drawing on any new phenotypic data, the later analysis identified candidate immune exposures from TCR beta sequences and the way those sequences occurred across donors. An earlier analysis of fewer than 750 of the donors used high-throughput TCR beta sequencing to judge whether each TCR beta V gene segment behaved as functional or pseudogenic. Alongside the repertoire data, information on donor age, sex, ethnicity and CMV serostatus was compiled. Genome-wide SNP genotypes for about 60% of the 666 donors were used in a later genetic analysis, which treated that subset as a discovery cohort. Every discovery cohort repertoire had been produced on one sequencing platform. HLA typing covered class I and class II loci at four-digit resolution. The number of typed donors differed by locus: 629-630 for A, B, C, DRB1 and DQB1; 522 for DQA1; approximately 600 for DPA1; and 400 to 480 for DPB1. Because of strong linkage in the cohort, four or five DR-DQ haplotypes were treated as single units for association and clustering. Across roughly 420 genotyped donors of the cohort, an average of roughly 250,000 unique TCR beta nucleotide sequences per donor were sequenced, and about a sixth of those sequences were non-productive. Summary of the overall study and its limitations: Because counts were too low, seventeen rarely observed V segments, including chromosome 9 orphons, were excluded from the earlier analysis of around 640 of the donors. A cluster of highly shared sequence variants was judged likely to be a technical artifact of the sequencing pipeline. At a false discovery rate of 0.05, a later analysis linked 16,951 TCR beta sequences to specific HLA alleles. Sequencing depth was assumed to be roughly uniform across donors in the presence/absence analyses, though that assumption may not hold. The authors suggested that the approach could potentially be generalized to other disease states and immunological phenotypes. An earlier analysis of around 500 of the donors showed that most TCR beta V segments appeared in productive rearrangements either about 87% or about 30% of the time, which broadly matched IMGT annotations. A further reported finding was that TCR beta sequences accurately predicted the HLA-A and HLA-B alleles for most subjects in the first cohort. Correlated functional status among segregating V segments might be attributable to linkage disequilibrium, but an unknown experimental factor could not be ruled out. In a later analysis, HLA-associated TCR beta chains were found to be more clonally expanded and to have lower generation probabilities than equally common non-associated chains. A later analysis found that TCR association rates varied across HLA loci, with DRB1 alleles showing the most associated TCRs and HLA-C alleles the fewest. CMV serostatus was the only immune exposure information available for the cohort. Assigning TCR associations to individual alleles was difficult when HLA alleles, especially DR and DQ, strongly co-occurred. A total of roughly 160 TCR beta chains were listed by the study as associated with cytomegalovirus. According to a later analysis, parvovirus B19, influenza, CMV and Epstein-Barr virus appeared linked to several top co-occurrence clusters. Some IMGT-functional V segments, including TRBV6-2 and TRBV6-3, could not be distinguished by the 87-base-pair reads and were therefore excluded. Three of the identified cytomegalovirus-associated TCR beta chains were confirmed in vitro to be specific for cytomegalovirus antigens. In both the original and validation cohorts, the classifier was reported to diagnose cytomegalovirus status with high specificity and sensitivity. HLA typing was unavailable for some donors at each locus, so association tests used only the typed subset. An association between a missense DCLRE1C variant and V-gene and J-gene trimming of TCR beta chains was found in a later genetic analysis and replicated in an independent cohort. Across donors, most TCR sequences were observed very rarely, whereas some public TCRs were present in many individuals. A later genetic analysis reported fewer N-insertions in productive TCRs among donors in an Asian-associated ancestry cluster than the 666-donor mean. Most CMV-associated TCR beta chains appeared to be HLA-restricted in a later analysis, and the HLA associations seemed to be driven largely by CMV exposure. This cohort had only TCR beta chains sequenced, and the lack of alpha or paired-chain data limited which features could be detected.

The library was produced with the immunoSEQ multiplex PCR assay. For the multiplex PCR, a mixture combining 60 forward primers for TCR Vbeta segments and 13 reverse primers for TCR Jbeta segments was used. The CDR3 region of rearranged TCR beta genes was amplified from genomic DNA by a multiplex PCR assay. On the Illumina HiSeq System, the amplified TCR beta libraries were sequenced as 87-base-pair reads. Turning to the authors' computational methods: Across the roughly 600 repertoires, a later analysis counted approximately 75 million unique TCR beta chains, approximately 12 million of which were shared by at least two donors. Raw reads were error-corrected and collapsed into unique sequences by a nearest-neighbor algorithm in which closely related sequences were merged to remove PCR and sequencing errors. To assign V, D and J gene segments, CDR3 sequences were aligned to IMGT reference sequences. For a sequence to be retained, at least a six-nucleotide match to both a V gene segment and a J gene segment was required. A rearrangement was called productive if the CDR3 had no stop codons and remained in frame with V and J, and every other rearrangement was called non-productive. CDR3 was defined by IMGT convention, running from the second conserved V-encoded cysteine to the conserved J-encoded phenylalanine. The earlier analysis of 500 to 750 of the donors excluded any sequence lacking an unambiguous match to a single V gene segment. In an earlier analysis of about 590 of the donors, a V segment was called functional when productive rearrangements were above 56.7%, and segregating when the standard deviation between donors exceeded 5%. A statistical classification framework was built for diagnosing cytomegalovirus status from the catalog of TCR beta chain sequences. V and J gene assignment, in a later analysis, came from comparing TCR nucleotide sequences with IMGT/GENE-DB human TR gene sequences. Using the TCRdist pipeline, a later analysis assigned CDR3 sequences along with most-parsimonious VDJ recombination scenarios. A later analysis defined each TCR beta chain by its CDR3 amino acid sequence plus V-gene family, and excluded reads lacking a unique V-gene family. As a way to deal with suspected cross-contamination and a sequencing artifact, a later analysis dropped nearly 600 nucleotide sequences that were highly shared and had low generation probability. In a later analysis, a clonal expansion index for each public chain was calculated from normalized within-repertoire ranks of inferred template counts. Generation probabilities in a later analysis came from a VDJ recombination model fitted to out-of-frame rearrangements, and those results were checked against IGoR. A later analysis scored TCR-TCR, TCR-HLA and TCR-CMV co-occurrence with hypergeometric tests, applying a repertoire-size bias correction to TCR pairs. False discovery rates were estimated in a later analysis by permuting HLA or CMV assignments 20 times. In a later analysis, co-occurring TCRs were grouped using DBSCAN, and TCRdist sequence similarity was added for clustering within HLA-allele-positive subsets. Repertoires with fewer than 30,000 or more than 120,000 public chains, plus five repertoires with anomalous nucleotide sharing, were excluded from co-occurrence clustering. As stored in TCRdb, this immuneACCESS dataset retains in-frame rearrangements with V and J assigned. A fraction of the clones does not appear; measured against another copy, unresolved V genes explain less than half of the discrepancy, and the remainder lacks a known reason. V and J calls and clone size follow that table, whereas D and trimming were derived from the DNA. The table held for this sample gives 40,000 or so clones. The ten most abundant clones make up approximately 3% of the sample.

The CDR3, from cysteine to phenylalanine, totals 15 residues. Here the CDR3 DNA is all that survives: 45 bases in frame from base 1. Looking up the germline V gene yields CDR1 SGHNT and CDR2 YENEEA. V is shortened by 7 bases, J by 7 bases, and the region joining them spans 20 bases. The cohort consisted of approximately 670 healthy bone marrow donors. At the time of sampling, all cohort members were nominally healthy, though unrecorded immune exposures were likely present. The donor tested CMV seropositive and was one of the 289 seropositive cohort members. Every donor gave a peripheral blood sample, and the peripheral blood mononuclear cells from that sample were used for TCR beta sequencing. The Qiagen DNeasy Blood Extraction Kit was used to extract genomic DNA from the blood cell samples.

The sequencing input was PBMCs. The receptor comes from a woman aged 30 to 39 in good health and CMV-seropositive. The V gene is TRBV11-3 and the J gene is TRBJ2-1; a tentative D call is TRBD2 (7 bases match). The DNA is as follows: TGTGCCAGCACCACGTGGGGGGGCCGTAAGAATGAGCAGTTCTTC. Translated, this gives CASTTWGGRKNEQFF.